Described below is a single T cell receptor (beta chain) sequence and its context. Its antigen is unknown. Germline V CDR1 and CDR2: SGHRS, YFSETQ. The CDR3 is 17 amino acids. After removal of 4 bases from V and 1 base from J, the junction contained 6 bases not matched to a gene. Generated by immunoSEQ multiplex PCR, the TCRdb table keeps only in-frame clones and is missing some. The sample contains about 490,000 clones, roughly four fifths of which appear only once. This entry comes from a study of shared clonotypes between healthy human individuals. Study results and limitations: Clonotype sharing levels among donors were expected to vary with sequencing depth.

This receptor was identified in a woman aged 40-49 years in good health. Some clones in this sample may be carry-over from other donors' samples. The rearrangement uses TRBV5-1 and TRBJ2-3; 13 bases fit TRBD2. The material sequenced was PBMCs. CDR3 nucleotide sequence: TGCGCCAGCAGCCGAGGACTAGCGGGAGTAGGCACAGATACGCAGTATTTT. It encodes CASSRGLAGVGTDTQYF.